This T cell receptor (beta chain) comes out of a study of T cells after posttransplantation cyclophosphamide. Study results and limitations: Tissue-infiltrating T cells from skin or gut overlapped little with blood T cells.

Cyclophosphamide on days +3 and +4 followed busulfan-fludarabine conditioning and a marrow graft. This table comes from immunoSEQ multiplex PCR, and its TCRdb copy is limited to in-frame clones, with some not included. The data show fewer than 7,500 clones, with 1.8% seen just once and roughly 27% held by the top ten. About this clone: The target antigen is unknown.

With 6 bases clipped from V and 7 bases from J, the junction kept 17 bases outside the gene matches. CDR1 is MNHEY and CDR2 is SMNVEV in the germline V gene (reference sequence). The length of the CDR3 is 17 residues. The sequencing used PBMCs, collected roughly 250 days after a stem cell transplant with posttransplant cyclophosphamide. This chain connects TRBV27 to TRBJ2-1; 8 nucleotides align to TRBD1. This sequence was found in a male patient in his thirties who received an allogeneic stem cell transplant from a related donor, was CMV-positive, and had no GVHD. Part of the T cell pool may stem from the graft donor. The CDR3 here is CASSQTRQGMYWNEQFF. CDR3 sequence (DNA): TGTGCCAGCAGCCAAACCAGACAGGGGATGTACTGGAATGAGCAGTTCTTC.